These 3 T cell receptor beta chains share one sample of origin, sequenced in a study of OX40 agonist ivuxolimab in advanced cancers. Data came from immunoSEQ multiplex PCR; TCRdb stores just in-frame clones and leaves some out. The data contain fewer than 85,000 clones, approximately 90% of them singletons. The sample consisted of CD4+ or CD8+ T cells sorted from blood, taken in a trial of the OX40 agonist ivuxolimab. The source is an adult with an advanced solid tumor such as melanoma, head and neck, liver or kidney cancer.

The rearrangement uses TRBV23-1 and TRBJ2-3, with a tentative D call TRBD2 (5 bases). TRBV23-1 is treated as an ORF (open reading frame) with a function not yet certain. V lost 7 bases to trimming and J lost 4 bases, with 21 bases between them. CDR3 length equals 16 residues. The CDR3 DNA is TGCGCCAGCATCTGGGTCTTAGCGCGCCACTCAGATACGCAGTATTTT. This encodes CASIWVLARHSDTQYF.

The chain employs TRBV2 and TRBJ1-3; TRBD1 might be the D (6 bases). Germline values: CDR1 SNHLY, CDR2 FYNNEI. V lost 4 bases and J 3 bases, leaving 10 bases between the germline ends. There are 14 residues in the CDR3. The CDR3 protein is CASSVGGGGNTIYF. For the CDR3, the DNA is TGTGCCAGCAGTGTAGGAGGGGGTGGAAACACCATATATTTT.

This rearrangement joins TRBV7-2 to TRBJ1-1, with D uncertain. CDR3 length: 15 residues. The V gene lost 3 bases and the J gene lost 1 base, with 12 bases spanning the gap. Germline V gives CDR1 SGHTA, CDR2 FQGNSA. The CDR3 nucleotides read TGTGCCAGCAGCTTGAATCTGGGAGGGAACACTGAAGCTTTCTTT. Its protein is CASSLNLGGNTEAFF. The full variable domain, completed using reference TRBV7-2 and TRBJ1-1, is GAGVSQSPSNKVTEKGKDVELRCDPISGHTALYWYRQSLGQGLEFLIYFQGNSAPDKSGLPSDRFSAERTGGSVSTLTIQRTQQEDSAVYLCASSLNLGGNTEAFFGQGTRLTVV.